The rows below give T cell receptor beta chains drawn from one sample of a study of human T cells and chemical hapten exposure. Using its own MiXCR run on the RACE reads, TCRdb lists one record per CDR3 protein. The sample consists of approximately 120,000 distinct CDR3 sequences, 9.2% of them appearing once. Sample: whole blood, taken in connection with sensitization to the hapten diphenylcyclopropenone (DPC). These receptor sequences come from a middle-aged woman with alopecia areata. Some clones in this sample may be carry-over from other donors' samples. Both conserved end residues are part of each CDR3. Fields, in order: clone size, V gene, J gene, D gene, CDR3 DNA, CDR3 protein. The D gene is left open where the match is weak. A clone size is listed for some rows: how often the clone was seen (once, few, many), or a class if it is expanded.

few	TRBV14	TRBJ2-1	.	TGTGCCAGCAGCCAAGATCAGGCTAGGCAGTTCTTC	CASSQDQARQFF
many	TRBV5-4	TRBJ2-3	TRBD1	TGTGCCAGCAGCTTCGGGACAGTCACAGATACGCAGTATTTT	CASSFGTVTDTQYF
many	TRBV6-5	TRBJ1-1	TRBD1	TGTGCCAGCAGCCCGACCCGGGACAGGGCAACTGAAGCTTTCTTT	CASSPTRDRATEAFF
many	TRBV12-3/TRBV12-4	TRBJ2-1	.	TGTGCCAGCAGTTTACAGGAGACTGCCTACAATGAGCAGTTCTTC	CASSLQETAYNEQFF
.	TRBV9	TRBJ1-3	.	TGTGCCAGCAGTGGTGTTGGAAACACCATATATTTT	CASSGVGNTIYF
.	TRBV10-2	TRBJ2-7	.	TGCGCCAGCAGTGAGTTCGGGGGCTACGAGCAGTACTTC	CASSEFGGYEQYF
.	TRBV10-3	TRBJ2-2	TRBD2	TGTGCCATCAGTGGGAGCGGGGACGCCGGGGAGCTGTTTTTT	CAISGSGDAGELFF
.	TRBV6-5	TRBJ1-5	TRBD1	TGTGCCAGCAGAATCACAGGGGGCGTCGATCAGCCCCAGCATTTT	CASRITGGVDQPQHF
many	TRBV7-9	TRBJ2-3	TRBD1	TGTGCCAGCAGCACATTAGGACAGGGGAGCGCAGATACGCAGTATTTT	CASSTLGQGSADTQYF
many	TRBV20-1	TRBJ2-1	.	TGCAGTGCTAGAGTGTATACTGAGCAGTTCTTC	CSARVYTEQFF
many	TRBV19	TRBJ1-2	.	TGTGCCAGTAGTCATATACGGGGCAGGGACCACTCTGGCTATGGCTACACCTTC	CASSHIRGRDHSGYGYTF
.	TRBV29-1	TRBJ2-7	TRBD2	TGCAGCGTTGCTCGGACTAGCGATGCCTACGAGCAGTACTTC	CSVARTSDAYEQYF
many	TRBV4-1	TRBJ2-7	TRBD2	TGCGCCAGCAGCCAAGATCCAGCGGGGAGCTACGAGCAGTACTTC	CASSQDPAGSYEQYF
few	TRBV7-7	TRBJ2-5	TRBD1	TGTGCCAGCAGTCCGGGACAGGGGGGCCAAGAGACCCAGTACTTC	CASSPGQGGQETQYF
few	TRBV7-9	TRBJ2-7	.	TGTGCCAGCTCCGAGGGCGGAATCTTATACGAGCAGTACTTC	CASSEGGILYEQYF
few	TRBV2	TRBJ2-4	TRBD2	TGTGCCTGCCGGGATAGCGGGGCCGACATTCAGTACTTC	CACRDSGADIQYF